Listed below are T cell receptor beta chains from one sample, sequenced in a study of identical twins. One entry per CDR3 protein results from TCRdb running MiXCR on the 5' RACE reads. The sample includes about 530,000 distinct CDR3 sequences, roughly 15% of them seen just once. Another study also made use of these data, one on yellow fever vaccine responses in identical twins.

What was sequenced was CD4+ T cells sorted from blood. The receptors stem from a woman aged 18 to 35 in good health. CDR3s include the opening cysteine and the closing phenylalanine or tryptophan. D genes are given only for firm matches. The size of a clone is reported for some rows only, either as once, few or many, or as a class for expanded clones.

d_call,clone_size,v_call,j_call,cdr3_aa,cdr3_nt
TRBD2,few,TRBV20-1,TRBJ2-7,CSETSGIHEQYF,TGCAGTGAGACTAGCGGGATCCACGAGCAGTACTTC
TRBD2,-,TRBV5-1,TRBJ2-2,CASSLAPYPWGTSGTNTGELFF,TGCGCCAGCAGCTTGGCCCCTTACCCATGGGGGACTAGCGGTACGAACACCGGGGAGCTGTTTTTT
-,-,TRBV7-9,TRBJ1-6,CASSFIPAGDSPLHF,TGTGCCAGCAGCTTTATTCCGGCCGGGGATTCACCCCTCCACTTT
-,many,TRBV2,TRBJ1-2,CASSPGSMQTYGYTF,TGTGCCAGCAGTCCGGGGTCCATGCAGACTTATGGCTACACCTTC
-,few,TRBV6-1,TRBJ2-3,CASSGWTDGTQYF,TGTGCCAGCAGTGGATGGACAGACGGTACGCAGTATTTT
TRBD2,-,TRBV12-3/TRBV12-4,TRBJ2-3,CASSFHRDYRPDTQYF,TGTGCCAGCAGTTTTCACCGGGACTACAGACCAGATACGCAGTATTTT
-,-,TRBV7-9,TRBJ1-1,CASSLIRATEAFF,TGTGCCAGCAGCCTAATCAGGGCCACTGAAGCTTTCTTT
TRBD2,few,TRBV29-1,TRBJ2-2,CSVAGTSGRGSNTGELFF,TGCAGCGTTGCAGGGACTAGCGGGAGAGGCTCTAACACCGGGGAGCTGTTTTTT
-,-,TRBV10-2,TRBJ2-7,CASSEGSADRDFLDRYF,TGCGCCAGCAGTGAAGGCTCGGCAGACCGGGACTTCTTAGACCGATACTTC
-,-,TRBV6-1,TRBJ2-5,CASSEKGGPETQYF,TGTGCCAGCAGTGAAAAGGGAGGCCCAGAGACCCAGTACTTC
TRBD1,-,TRBV7-2,TRBJ2-1,CASSPQPGQGGYEQFF,TGTGCCAGCAGCCCCCAACCGGGACAGGGGGGCTATGAGCAGTTCTTC
TRBD1,-,TRBV5-6,TRBJ2-7,CASSKGQGAFYEQYF,TGTGCCAGCAGCAAAGGACAGGGAGCTTTCTACGAGCAGTACTTC
TRBD2,-,TRBV12-3/TRBV12-4,TRBJ2-2,CASSPPSGGSSGELFF,TGTGCCAGCAGTCCCCCTAGCGGGGGGTCATCCGGGGAGCTGTTTTTT
-,-,TRBV6-1,TRBJ1-1,CASSKTFKNTEAFF,TGTGCCAGCAGTAAGACTTTTAAGAACACTGAAGCTTTCTTT
TRBD1,many,TRBV12-3/TRBV12-4,TRBJ1-1,CASTPQGAGNTEAFF,TGTGCCAGCACCCCACAGGGGGCTGGGAACACTGAAGCTTTCTTT
-,-,TRBV2,TRBJ1-5,CASTSDGTYSNQPQHF,TGTGCCAGCACCTCCGACGGGACTTATAGCAATCAGCCCCAGCATTTT
-,-,TRBV11-2,TRBJ1-5,CASSLVRDQPQHF,TGTGCCAGCAGCTTAGTTCGGGATCAGCCCCAGCATTTT